These 27 T cell receptor beta chains were all obtained from the same sample, sequenced in a study of T cell responses to AZD1222 COVID-19 vaccine (dated by TCRdb to about 2021). Receptor libraries were prepared by the immunoSEQ multiplex PCR assay. TCRdb provides this immuneACCESS table in a form limited to in-frame rearrangements. Some clones are lacking; in checked studies, under half of them reflect an unresolved V gene, and why the rest are absent is not known. Across this sample there are 130,000 or so clones, with 75% to 85% seen only once. The top ten clonotypes cover roughly a quarter of the sample. What the time point label conveys for this sample: about 28 days (+/-7) after the second vaccine dose. Source: peripheral blood, taken 28 days after the second AZD1222 dose. The receptors were gathered from an adult who received the AZD1222 COVID-19 vaccine.

V and J are TRBV4-2 and TRBJ2-7, with a possible D match to TRBD2 (5 bases). V gave up 4 bases and J gave up 7 bases, with 20 bases separating them. There are 15 residues in the CDR3. Germline V gives CDR1 LGHNA, CDR2 YNFKEQ. The CDR3 DNA is TGTGCCAGCAGCCCGAGCGGCATCGTGACGGCTGAGCAGTACTTC. Its translation is CASSPSGIVTAEQYF.

The V gene is TRBV28, the J gene TRBJ1-5; the D is unclear. CDR1 is MDHEN, CDR2 SYDVKM, per germline. The CDR3 is 13 amino acids. The V end was cut by 7 bases, the J end by 3 bases, with 10 bases between. CDR3 in amino acids: CASKDIYNQPQHF. The CDR3 DNA sequence: TGTGCCAGCAAAGACATATACAATCAGCCCCAGCATTTT.

The rearrangement uses TRBV28 and TRBJ1-2; TRBD1 agrees at 9 bases. CDR1 MDHEN and CDR2 SYDVKM come from the germline V gene. Losses at the gene ends were 4 bases for V and 8 bases for J; bases not matched to a gene: 8. This CDR3 is 14 amino acids long. The CDR3 bases are TGTGCCAGCAGTTACCCCACAGGGGGCGGGGGCTACACCTTC. It translates to CASSYPTGGGGYTF.

This clone turned up a few times. The genes are TRBV20-1 and TRBJ1-5; D ambiguous. The CDR3 consists of 12 residues. The germline gives CDR1 DFQATT, CDR2 SNEGSKA (reference sequence). The V and J ends lost 3 bases and 6 bases respectively, with 9 bases between them. DNA for the CDR3: TGCAGTGCTAGTAGGGTGGGTCAGCCCCAGCATTTT. The encoded protein is CSASRVGQPQHF.

This chain uses TRBV28 with TRBJ2-7, with D perhaps TRBD1 or TRBD2 (6 bases each). The CDR3 has 13 amino acids. V was pared by 2 bases and J by 6 bases, with 11 bases between. The germline V gene has CDR1 MDHEN and CDR2 SYDVKM. CDR3 sequence reads: CASSLGGRVEQYF. The CDR3, as DNA: TGTGCCAGCAGTTTAGGGGGGCGCGTCGAGCAGTACTTC.

The rearrangement uses TRBV7-9 and TRBJ1-5; D may be TRBD1 (5 bases). This CDR3 is 14 amino acids long. Germline values: CDR1 SEHNR, CDR2 FQNEAQ (reference sequence). V lost 3 bases, J lost 3 bases, and 9 bases lay in between. The CDR3 reads CASSFTGHNQPQHF. Written as DNA, the CDR3 is TGTGCCAGCAGCTTTACAGGACACAATCAGCCCCAGCATTTT.

V gene TRBV2 combines with J gene TRBJ1-1; D is perhaps TRBD1 (6 bases). The V gene lost 4 bases and the J gene lost 5 bases, with 14 bases spanning the gap. The germline gives CDR1 SNHLY, CDR2 FYNNEI. This CDR3 spans 14 amino acids. The CDR3 here is CASSVEGGSTEAFF. The CDR3 region has the DNA TGTGCCAGCAGTGTGGAGGGGGGCTCTACTGAAGCTTTCTTT.

This clone was observed a handful of times. The chain employs TRBV2 and TRBJ1-1, with D uncertain. The CDR3 covers 11 residues. Germline assignment: CDR1 SNHLY and CDR2 FYNNEI. Deletions cut 0 bases from V and 6 bases from J, with 2 bases between. The CDR3 DNA is TGTGCCAGCAGTGAAGCGTCTGAAGCTTTCTTT. As protein: CASSEASEAFF.

The chain combines TRBV6-5 with TRBJ2-7, with D uncertain. The V gene's germline CDR1 is MNHEY and CDR2 SVGAGI. V was pared by 5 bases and J by 4 bases, with 12 bases between. This CDR3 is built from 13 residues. CDR3 protein: CASSIIRLYEQYF. The DNA for the CDR3 is TGTGCCAGCAGTATAATCAGGTTGTACGAGCAGTACTTC.

This chain links TRBV5-1 with TRBJ2-2; TRBD1 matches 8 bases. With 4 bases clipped from V and 5 bases from J, the junction kept 10 bases outside the gene matches. CDR1 and CDR2 (germline): SGHRS, YFSETQ. The CDR3 has 16 residues. The CDR3 loop is CASSLTGTGETGELFF. The DNA for the CDR3 is TGCGCCAGCAGCCTCACCGGGACAGGAGAAACCGGGGAGCTGTTTTTT.

CDR3 coding DNA: TGTGCCACCAAGGCGGGGAGTTATAGCAATCAGCCCCAGCATTTT. Its translation is CATKAGSYSNQPQHF. The rearrangement joins TRBV15 to TRBJ1-5; D not certain. Germline V gives CDR1 LNHNV, CDR2 YYDKDF (reference sequence). The CDR3 length is 15 residues. Deletions cut 7 bases from V and 0 bases from J, with 13 bases between. Looking up the rest from reference TRBV15 and TRBJ1-5 gives the full variable domain: DAMVIQNPRYQVTQFGKPVTLSCSQTLNHNVMYWYQQKSSQAPKLLFHYYDKDFNNEADTPDNFQSRRPNTSFCFLDIRSPGLGDTAMYLCATKAGSYSNQPQHFGDGTRLSIL.

The rearrangement joins TRBV2 to TRBJ2-5; D may correspond to TRBD1 or TRBD2 (6 bases each). The CDR3 length is 15 residues. Germline assignment: CDR1 SNHLY and CDR2 FYNNEI. Trimming shortened V by 3 bases and J by 2 bases, and 13 bases separated the two germline ends. CDR3 sequence: CASSDRGTLQETQYF. The CDR3 DNA reads as TGTGCCAGCAGTGATAGGGGGACTCTACAAGAGACCCAGTACTTC.

This clone has a single count. The V call is TRBV7-2, the J call TRBJ1-2, with 7 bases that match TRBD1. The CDR3 totals 13 residues. Looked up from germline, CDR1 is SGHTA and CDR2 is FQGNSA. Trimming took 5 bases from V and 7 from J; bases not matched to a gene: 7. The CDR3 reads CASSQRQGGGYTF. CDR3 DNA sequence: TGTGCCAGCAGCCAAAGGCAGGGGGGTGGCTACACCTTC.

The rearrangement links TRBV9 to TRBJ1-4, with 8 bases aligning to TRBD1. The CDR3 consists of 17 residues. The junction had 9 bases not matched to a gene; V was cut back by 0 bases and J by 5 bases. The germline V gene encodes CDR1 SGDLS and CDR2 YYNGEE. CDR3 sequence (DNA): TGTGCCAGCAGCGTAGGGGCAGTGGGACAGGAAAATGAAAAACTGTTTTTT. Its translation is CASSVGAVGQENEKLFF.

The chain has TRBV15 and TRBJ2-1; 11 nucleotides align to TRBD2. Germline V gene lookup returns CDR1 LNHNV and CDR2 YYDKDF (reference sequence). The CDR3 contains 16 residues. V shed 1 base and J 7 bases; nucleotides not matched to a gene: 6. The CDR3 is CATSRGYGTSGNEQFF. The DNA for the CDR3 is TGTGCCACCAGCAGAGGGTACGGGACTAGCGGAAATGAGCAGTTCTTC. Looking up the rest from reference TRBV15 and TRBJ2-1 gives the full variable domain: DAMVIQNPRYQVTQFGKPVTLSCSQTLNHNVMYWYQQKSSQAPKLLFHYYDKDFNNEADTPDNFQSRRPNTSFCFLDIRSPGLGDTAMYLCATSRGYGTSGNEQFFGPGTRLTVL.

The chain joins TRBV5-5 to TRBJ1-3; no reliable D call. Germline V gene data show CDR1 as SGHKS and CDR2 as YYEKEE (reference sequence). The CDR3 covers 15 residues. Trimming cost V 5 bases and J 0 bases, with 12 bases left between them. CDR3 sequence reads: CASRRARSSGNTIYF. The CDR3 DNA reads as TGTGCCAGCAGAAGGGCCCGAAGCTCTGGAAACACCATATATTTT. Complete variable domain (other parts from reference TRBV5-5 and TRBJ1-3): DAGVTQSPTHLIKTRGQQVTLRCSPISGHKSVSWYQQVLGQGPQFIFQYYEKEERGRGNFPDRFSARQFPNYSSELNVNALLLGDSALYLCASRRARSSGNTIYFGEGSWLTVV.

The chain joins TRBV18 to TRBJ1-5; D gene uncertain. Trimming left V 0 bases short and J 3 bases short, with 6 bases between. CDR1 and CDR2 from the germline V gene are KGHSH and LQKENI. The CDR3 contains 14 residues. CDR3 region: CASSPPDPNQPQHF. CDR3 nucleotides: TGTGCCAGCTCACCACCTGACCCCAATCAGCCCCAGCATTTT. Variable domain in full (rest from reference TRBV18 and TRBJ1-5): NAGVMQNPRHLVRRRGQEARLRCSPMKGHSHVYWYRQLPEEGLKFMVYLQKENIIDESGMPKERFSAEFPKEGPSILRIQQVVRGDSAAYFCASSPPDPNQPQHFGDGTRLSIL.

CDR3 nucleotides: TGTGCCATCAGTGCCTTTAGCGGGGGGGTTATTGAGCAGTTCTTC. As protein: CAISAFSGGVIEQFF. This sequence joins TRBV10-3 and TRBJ2-1, with TRBD2 matching over 11 bases. V shed 4 bases and J 9 bases; nucleotides not matched to a gene: 8. This CDR3 comprises 15 residues. CDR1 ENHRY and CDR2 SYGVKD come from the germline V gene.

J is TRBJ1-1 and V is TRBV11-2; TRBD1 is a possible D gene (5 bases). The V end lost 4 bases, the J end lost 8 bases, and 14 bases lay between the germline ends. The CDR3 is 13 residues long. Germline V gene sequence: CDR1 SGHAT, CDR2 FQNNGV. Here the CDR3 reads CASSSPLGVEAFF. CDR3 DNA: TGTGCCAGCAGCTCCCCTCTGGGGGTCGAAGCTTTCTTT.

The chain recombines TRBV6-2 or TRBV6-3 with TRBJ2-2; TRBD1 is a possible D gene (8 bases). Germline V gives CDR1 MNHEY, CDR2 SVGEGT. V lost 6 bases, J lost 3 bases, and 14 bases lay in between. This CDR3 has 15 amino acids. The CDR3 DNA follows: TGTGCCAGCAGCCCACAGGGGGGGCACACCGGGGAGCTGTTTTTT. As protein: CASSPQGGHTGELFF.

This chain uses TRBV23-1 with TRBJ1-1; D is perhaps TRBD1 (5 bases). TRBV23-1 is annotated as an ORF whose role is uncertain. The V and J ends lost 4 bases and 1 base respectively, with 16 bases between them. The CDR3 extends over 16 amino acids. DNA of the CDR3: TGCGCCAGCAGTCCCTCGGGGACCCACAAGAACACTGAAGCTTTCTTT. Protein sequence: CASSPSGTHKNTEAFF.

This clone was detected only once. The chain recombines TRBV3-1 (or the pseudogene TRBV3-2) with TRBJ2-5; D gene unclear. Trimming removed 1 base from V and 4 bases from J, with 10 bases in between. The CDR3 consists of 14 residues. CDR1 LGHDT and CDR2 YNNKEL come from the germline V gene (reference sequence). In DNA, the CDR3 is TGTGCCAGCAGCCAAGTTCTACACGGAGAGACCCAGTACTTC. This translates into CASSQVLHGETQYF.

The rearrangement uses TRBV4-3 and TRBJ2-1; D possibly uses TRBD1 or TRBD2 (7 bases each). Germline V gene lookup returns CDR1 LGHNA and CDR2 YSLEER. This CDR3 contains 16 residues. The V gene lost 0 bases and the J gene lost 2 bases, with 11 bases spanning the gap. DNA of the CDR3: TGCGCCAGCAGCCAAGATCAGGGGGGGCCCTACAATGAGCAGTTCTTC. Its protein is CASSQDQGGPYNEQFF.

This clone has only one observation. The rearrangement links TRBV28 to TRBJ1-5, with D unclear. In germline, CDR1 is MDHEN, CDR2 SYDVKM. The CDR3 runs 12 residues. Trimming cost V 5 bases and J 6 bases, with 8 bases left between them. Here the CDR3 DNA reads TGTGCCAGCAGTCGAGGGAGTCAGCCCCAGCATTTT. This sequence encodes CASSRGSQPQHF.

The rearrangement links TRBV28 to TRBJ2-1; TRBD1 matches 9 bases. V gave up 5 bases and J gave up 1 base; unmatched junction bases: 15. Germline assignment: CDR1 MDHEN and CDR2 SYDVKM. This CDR3 is 19 amino acids long. This CDR3 reads CASSLQGQGRGGSYNEQFF. Written as DNA, the CDR3 is TGTGCCAGCAGTCTTCAGGGACAGGGAAGAGGGGGATCCTACAATGAGCAGTTCTTC.

V gene TRBV7-2 combines with J gene TRBJ2-7; possible D gene TRBD2, 5 bases. Germline CDR1 is SGHTA and CDR2 is FQGNSA. The CDR3 covers 14 residues. V was clipped by 3 bases and J by 1 base, with 10 bases between them. The CDR3 sequence: CASSLAWESYEQYF. For the CDR3, the DNA is TGTGCCAGCAGCTTGGCGTGGGAGTCCTACGAGCAGTACTTC.

This clone is a singleton in its sample. The junction differs from germline at one of its ends, possibly a read error. The chain recombines TRBV7-7 with TRBJ1-1, with D possibly TRBD1 on 5 matching bases. This CDR3 contains 13 residues. Germline CDR1 is SSHAT and CDR2 is FNYEAQ (reference sequence). The CDR3 reads CASSPRRDAEAFF. The CDR3, as DNA: TGTGCTAGCAGCCCACGTAGGGACGCTGAAGCTTTCTTT.